This TCR beta chain comes out of a study of CD4+ T cells in melanoma. Findings and limits, study-wide: Diverse differentiation states were reported for melanoma neoantigen-specific CD4+ T cells. CD8+ T cell, macrophage and B cell function reportedly correlated with neoantigen-specific CD4+ T cells.

Clones were sequenced by immunoSEQ multiplex PCR, and TCRdb holds only the in-frame ones, with some missing. This sample carries about 55,000 clones, 55% to 75% of them seen once, and the ten largest clones take 4.8%. Trimming removed 2 bases at V and 2 bases at J, with 12 bases between. The CDR3 runs 16 residues. The germline V gene has CDR1 SNHLY and CDR2 FYNNEI. This clone was detected a few times. What it binds is not known. Sequencing was done on a sample of tumor tissue. This clonotype originated in a human donor with melanoma. The chain couples TRBV2 to TRBJ2-2, with D hard to call. This CDR3 is CASSERSPLNTGELFF. CDR3 DNA sequence: TGTGCCAGCAGTGAAAGGTCCCCTCTAAACACCGGGGAGCTGTTTTTT.